The 5 T cell receptor beta chains given below trace back to one sample, sequenced in a study of blood T cells in healthy people across ages. Primers used in a second PCR of roughly 7 to 12 cycles were a sample-barcoded 5' primer and a J-beta primer mix. TCRdb re-called the 5' RACE reads through MiXCR, storing one row per CDR3 protein. The sample consists of fewer than 750,000 distinct CDR3 sequences, about 51% of them appearing once. The material sequenced was blood. These receptors were obtained from a woman of 80 years or more in good health.

Many counts were recorded for this clonotype. Here the CDR3 reads CSASLTRYEQYF. The CDR3 DNA sequence: TGCAGTGCTAGCCTGACTAGATACGAGCAGTACTTC. This sequence joins TRBV20-1 and TRBJ2-7, with D maybe TRBD2 (6 bases). V was pared by 3 bases and J by 4 bases, with 10 bases between. The CDR3 spans 12 residues. From germline, CDR1 is DFQATT and CDR2 SNEGSKA (reference sequence).

This clonotype appeared once. A much larger clone lies one base from this, so it may be a read error. The V gene is TRBV5-1, the J gene TRBJ2-1; D is possibly TRBD2 (5 bases). Germline CDR1 and CDR2: SGHRS and YFSETQ. CDR3 size: 14 residues. The CDR3 bases are TGCGCCAGCAGCTTGCAGGAGGTAAACAATGAGCAGTTATTC. Residues: CASSLQEVNNEQLF.

The chain joins TRBV29-1 to TRBJ1-5; tentative D call: TRBD1 (6 bases). The CDR3 has 13 residues. CDR1 SQVTM and CDR2 ANQGSEA come from the germline V gene. V was trimmed by 5 bases and J by 4 bases, leaving 12 bases between them. The CDR3 coding sequence is TGCAGCGTTCTCGGGGGGCGAAATCAGCCCCAGCATTTT. Translated, it gives CSVLGGRNQPQHF.

This clonotype occurred many times. The chain links TRBV5-1 to TRBJ2-7; D is undetermined. Germline V CDR1 and CDR2: SGHRS, YFSETQ. V shed 0 bases and J shed 6 bases, with 10 bases lying between them. The CDR3 runs to 13 residues. The CDR3 here is CASSLDTPAEQYF. CDR3 sequence (DNA): TGCGCCAGCAGCTTGGACACCCCGGCCGAGCAGTACTTC.

This clonotype was seen a single time. V is TRBV25-1 and J is TRBJ2-6, with TRBD2 as a possible D gene (5 bases). CDR1 is MGHDK, CDR2 SYGVNS, per germline. V lost 5 bases and J lost 0, with 8 bases in between. This CDR3 is built from 15 residues. DNA for the CDR3: TGTGCCAGCAGTCATCGGGACTCTGGGGCCAACGTCCTGACTTTC. This gives the protein CASSHRDSGANVLTF.